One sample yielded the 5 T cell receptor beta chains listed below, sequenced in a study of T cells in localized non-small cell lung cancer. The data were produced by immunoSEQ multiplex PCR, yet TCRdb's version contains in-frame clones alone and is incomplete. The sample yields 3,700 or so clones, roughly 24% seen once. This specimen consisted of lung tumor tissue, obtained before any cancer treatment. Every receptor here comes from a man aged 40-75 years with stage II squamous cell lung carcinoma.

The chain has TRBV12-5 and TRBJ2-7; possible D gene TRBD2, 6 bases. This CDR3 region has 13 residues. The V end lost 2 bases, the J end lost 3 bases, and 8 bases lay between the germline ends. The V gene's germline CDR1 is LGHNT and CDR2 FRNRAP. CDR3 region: CASGLLGGYEQYF. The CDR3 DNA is TGTGCTAGTGGTTTGCTGGGGGGCTACGAGCAGTACTTC. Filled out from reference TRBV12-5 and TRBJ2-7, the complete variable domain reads DARVTQTPRHKVTEMGQEVTMRCQPILGHNTVFWYRQTMMQGLELLAYFRNRAPLDDSGMPKDRFSAEMPDATLATLKIQPSEPRDSAVYFCASGLLGGYEQYFGPGTRLTVT.

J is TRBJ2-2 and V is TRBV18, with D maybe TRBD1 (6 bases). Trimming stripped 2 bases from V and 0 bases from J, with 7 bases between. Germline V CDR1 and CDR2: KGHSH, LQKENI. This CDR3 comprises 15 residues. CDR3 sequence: CASSPRTANTGELFF. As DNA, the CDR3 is TGTGCCAGCTCACCAAGGACAGCGAACACCGGGGAGCTGTTTTTT.

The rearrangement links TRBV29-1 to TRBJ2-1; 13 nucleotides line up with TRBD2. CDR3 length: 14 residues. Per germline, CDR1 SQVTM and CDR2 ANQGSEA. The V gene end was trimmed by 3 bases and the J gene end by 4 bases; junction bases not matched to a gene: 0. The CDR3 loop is CSVEGLAGYNEQFF. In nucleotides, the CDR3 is TGCAGCGTTGAGGGACTAGCGGGGTACAATGAGCAGTTCTTC.

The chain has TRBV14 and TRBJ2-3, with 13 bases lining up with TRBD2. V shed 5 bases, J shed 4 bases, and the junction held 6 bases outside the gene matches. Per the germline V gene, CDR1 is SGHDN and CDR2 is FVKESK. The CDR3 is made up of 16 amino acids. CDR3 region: CASSTWTSGSADTQYF. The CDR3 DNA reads TGTGCCAGCAGCACCTGGACTAGCGGGAGTGCAGATACGCAGTATTTT.

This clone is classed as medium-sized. CDR3 DNA sequence: TGTGCCAGCAGCTTAGGCCGCGGGGCAACTAATGAAAAACTGTTTTTT. Translated, it gives CASSLGRGATNEKLFF. The chain employs TRBV11-3 and TRBJ1-4; D unresolved. Trimming pared 1 base from V and 0 bases from J, leaving 9 bases between. Germline V gene lookup returns CDR1 SGHNT and CDR2 YENEEA. The CDR3 covers 16 residues. Full variable domain (remainder filled in from reference TRBV11-3 and TRBJ1-4): EAGVVQSPRYKIIEKKQPVAFWCNPISGHNTLYWYLQNLGQGPELLIRYENEEAVDDSQLPKDRFSAERLKGVDSTLKIQPAELGDSAVYLCASSLGRGATNEKLFFGSGTQLSVL.